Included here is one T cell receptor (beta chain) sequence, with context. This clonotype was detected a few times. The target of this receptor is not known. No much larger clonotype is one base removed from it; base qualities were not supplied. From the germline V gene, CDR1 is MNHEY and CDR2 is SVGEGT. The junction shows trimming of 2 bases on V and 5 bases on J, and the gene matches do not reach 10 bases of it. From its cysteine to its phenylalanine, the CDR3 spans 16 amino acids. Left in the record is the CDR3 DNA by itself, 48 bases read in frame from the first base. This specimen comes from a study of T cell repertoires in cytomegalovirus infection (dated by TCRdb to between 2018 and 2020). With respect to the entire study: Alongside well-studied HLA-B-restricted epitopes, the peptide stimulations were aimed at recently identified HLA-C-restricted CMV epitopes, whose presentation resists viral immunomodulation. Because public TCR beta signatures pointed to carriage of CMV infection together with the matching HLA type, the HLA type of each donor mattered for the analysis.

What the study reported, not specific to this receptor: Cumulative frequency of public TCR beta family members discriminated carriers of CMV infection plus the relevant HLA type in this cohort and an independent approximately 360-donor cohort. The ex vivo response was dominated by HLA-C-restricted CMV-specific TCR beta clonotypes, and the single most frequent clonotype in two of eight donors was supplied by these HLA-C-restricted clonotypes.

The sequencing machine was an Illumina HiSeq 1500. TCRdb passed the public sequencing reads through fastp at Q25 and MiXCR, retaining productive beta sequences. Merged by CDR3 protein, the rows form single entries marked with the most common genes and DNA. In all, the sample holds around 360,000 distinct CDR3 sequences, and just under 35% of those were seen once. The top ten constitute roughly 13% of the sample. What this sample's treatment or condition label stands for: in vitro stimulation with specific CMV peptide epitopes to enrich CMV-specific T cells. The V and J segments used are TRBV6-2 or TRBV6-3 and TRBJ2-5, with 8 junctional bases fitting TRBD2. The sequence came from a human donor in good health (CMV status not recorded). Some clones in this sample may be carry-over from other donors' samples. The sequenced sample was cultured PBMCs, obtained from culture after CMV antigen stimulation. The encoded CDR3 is CASSYGASGLSETQYF. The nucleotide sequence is TGTGCCAGCAGTTACGGAGCTAGCGGGTTAAGCGAGACCCAGTACTTC.